This is a list of T cell receptor beta chains from one sample in a study of CD8 T cells in ankylosing spondylitis. One entry per CDR3 protein results from TCRdb running MiXCR on the 5' RACE reads. The table records 150,000 to 200,000 distinct CDR3 sequences, 15% to 20% of them present only once. The sequenced sample was blood, either unsorted or a sorted T cell fraction (not recorded which). All receptors derive from a male donor under 35 with ankylosing spondylitis or in good health (not recorded which). Each CDR3 is given with its conserved first and last residue. A D gene is named only where the DNA matches it firmly. Rows may omit the clone size; those that give it use once, few, many or a size class.

J | V | size | D | CDR3 | DNA
TRBJ2-3 | TRBV5-1 | many | NA | CASSHPVGDTQYF | TGCGCCAGCAGCCACCCCGTGGGAGATACGCAGTATTTT
TRBJ2-5 | TRBV28 | many | TRBD2 | CASSPNAGLAGRQETQYF | TGTGCCAGCAGTCCTAACGCGGGACTAGCGGGTAGGCAAGAGACCCAGTACTTC
TRBJ2-1 | TRBV29-1 | NA | NA | CSVEAFYNEQFF | TGCAGCGTTGAAGCCTTCTACAATGAGCAGTTCTTC
TRBJ2-1 | TRBV29-1 | many | NA | CSVRTGSYNEQFF | TGCAGCGTTAGGACGGGCTCCTACAATGAGCAGTTCTTC
TRBJ2-7 | TRBV7-9 | many | TRBD1 | CASSSTGTGDGYEQYF | TGTGCCAGCAGCTCCACAGGGACAGGGGATGGGTACGAGCAGTACTTC
TRBJ2-1 | TRBV14 | many | NA | CASSHRTAPYNEQFF | TGTGCCAGCAGCCATCGGACTGCCCCCTACAATGAGCAGTTCTTC
TRBJ2-1 | TRBV20-1 | few | NA | CSASNSGPYNEQFF | TGCAGTGCTAGCAATAGCGGACCCTACAATGAGCAGTTCTTC
TRBJ2-5 | TRBV10-2 | many | NA | CASSEGGSGETQYF | TGCGCCAGCAGTGAAGGGGGGTCGGGAGAGACCCAGTACTTC
TRBJ1-5 | TRBV28 | few | NA | CASSKSGSLSNQPQHF | TGTGCCAGCAGTAAATCAGGGTCCCTTAGCAATCAGCCCCAGCATTTT
TRBJ2-1 | TRBV20-1 | many | TRBD2 | CSARVIAGGSVGEQFF | TGCAGTGCTAGAGTGATAGCGGGAGGGTCTGTTGGTGAGCAGTTCTTC
TRBJ2-4 | TRBV5-1 | many | NA | CASSTSGVLAKNIQYF | TGCGCCAGCAGCACATCCGGGGTGCTAGCCAAAAACATTCAGTACTTC
TRBJ2-7 | TRBV2 | many | NA | CASTPGHHEQYF | TGTGCCAGCACCCCCGGGCATCACGAGCAGTACTTC
TRBJ1-3 | TRBV7-8 | many | TRBD1 | CASSSAGQGVGNTIYF | TGTGCCAGCAGCTCCGCGGGACAGGGGGTTGGAAACACCATATATTTT
TRBJ2-1 | TRBV29-1 | many | NA | CSVRSSEQFF | TGCAGCGTTCGGTCGAGTGAGCAGTTCTTC
TRBJ2-1 | TRBV20-1 | many | NA | CSAGELVNEQFF | TGCAGTGCTGGAGAACTAGTAAATGAGCAGTTCTTC
TRBJ1-1 | TRBV11-2 | many | NA | CASSLEGGGSAEAFF | TGTGCCAGCAGCTTAGAAGGGGGTGGGAGTGCTGAAGCTTTCTTT
TRBJ2-7 | TRBV5-5 | many | NA | CASSQIQGLEYF | TGTGCCAGCAGCCAAATCCAGGGTCTCGAGTACTTC
TRBJ2-1 | TRBV29-1 | few | TRBD2 | CSVWGLAGDEQFF | TGCAGCGTTTGGGGACTAGCGGGAGACGAGCAGTTCTTC
TRBJ2-7 | TRBV5-1 | many | NA | CASSLGGQRFPGEQYF | TGCGCCAGCAGCTTGGGCGGACAGAGATTCCCGGGCGAGCAGTACTTC
TRBJ2-7 | TRBV29-1 | many | TRBD2 | CSAKRLAGEYEQYF | TGCAGCGCTAAACGACTAGCGGGAGAATACGAGCAGTACTTC
TRBJ2-1 | TRBV12-3/TRBV12-4 | many | NA | CASSGGDDNEQFF | TGTGCCAGCAGTGGGGGTGACGACAATGAGCAGTTCTTC
TRBJ2-7 | TRBV28 | NA | TRBD2 | CASEGLAGDGPYEQYF | TGTGCCAGCGAGGGGCTAGCGGGAGACGGTCCCTACGAGCAGTACTTC
TRBJ1-6 | TRBV6-5 | many | TRBD1 | CASSYSNRGDSPLHF | TGTGCCAGCAGTTACTCGAACAGGGGGGATTCACCCCTCCACTTT
TRBJ1-6 | TRBV7-9 | NA | NA | CASRFVADYNSPLHF | TGTGCCAGCAGGTTCGTCGCAGACTATAATTCACCCCTCCACTTT
TRBJ2-7 | TRBV3-1 | NA | NA | CASSHGAFYEQYF | TGTGCCAGCAGCCACGGAGCGTTCTACGAGCAGTACTTC
TRBJ2-3 | TRBV2 | NA | NA | CAAGQGPDTQYF | TGTGCCGCTGGGCAGGGGCCAGATACGCAGTATTTT
TRBJ2-6 | TRBV29-1 | many | TRBD1 | CSVMTGFPSGANVLTF | TGCAGCGTCATGACAGGGTTCCCCTCTGGGGCCAACGTCCTGACTTTC
TRBJ1-2 | TRBV18 | many | TRBD1 | CASSEGTVYGYTF | TGTGCCAGCTCGGAAGGGACAGTCTATGGCTACACCTTC
TRBJ2-5 | TRBV12-3/TRBV12-4 | many | NA | CASSFFGGIETQYF | TGTGCCAGCAGTTTCTTTGGCGGGATTGAGACCCAGTACTTC
TRBJ2-1 | TRBV13 | many | NA | CASGFSGPYNEQFF | TGTGCCAGCGGCTTTAGCGGACCCTACAATGAGCAGTTCTTC
TRBJ1-6 | TRBV12-3/TRBV12-4 | many | NA | CASSPYGGFSPLHF | TGTGCCAGCAGTCCCTATGGGGGTTTTTCACCCCTCCACTTT